The rows below give T cell receptor beta chains drawn from one sample of a study of beta chain features in type 1 diabetes. Only in-frame clones appear in the TCRdb table, and some are missing; sequencing was by immunoSEQ multiplex PCR. This sample yields about 640,000 clones, of which roughly an eighth are seen a single time; roughly 0.12% belongs to the top ten. The sample was naive CD4+ T cells from blood. The receptors shown here come from a man younger than 45 with type 1 diabetes. The CDR3 runs from the conserved cysteine through the conserved F or W. Fields, in order: CDR3 DNA, CDR3 protein, CDR3 length, clone size, J gene, D gene, V gene. A D gene is named only where the DNA matches it firmly. Expanded clones are given a class, and other clones once, few, many or no size at all.

TGTGCCACCCAGGTCGGGGGGGCAGTTGAGCAGTTCTTC	CATQVGGAVEQFF	13	NA	TRBJ2-1	TRBD2	TRBV19
TGTGCCAGCAGCCAACTCAGGGAGAACACTGAAGCTTTCTTT	CASSQLRENTEAFF	14	few	TRBJ1-1	NA	TRBV14
TGTGCCAGCAGCTTTCTTAACAATGAGCAGTTCTTC	CASSFLNNEQFF	12	few	TRBJ2-1	NA	TRBV5-4
TGTGCCAGCATCCTAGGACAGCTTATACAAGAGACCCAGTACTTC	CASILGQLIQETQYF	15	few	TRBJ2-5	NA	TRBV2
TGTGCCAGCAGTCCTGGGACGGACTATGGCTACACCTTC	CASSPGTDYGYTF	13	NA	TRBJ1-2	NA	TRBV28
TGTGCCAGCAGTTACTCGAGTCGCAGCTCCTACGAGCAGTACTTC	CASSYSSRSSYEQYF	15	few	TRBJ2-7	NA	TRBV6-6
TGTGCCAGCAGTTACTCGGGCAGGGACTATGGCTACACCTTC	CASSYSGRDYGYTF	14	once	TRBJ1-2	NA	TRBV6-6
TGTGCCAGCCGGGACAGGGATCGAGAGACCCAGTACTTC	CASRDRDRETQYF	13	NA	TRBJ2-5	TRBD1	TRBV10-3
TGCAGTGCCACGACAGGGGGCGAGCAGTTCTTC	CSATTGGEQFF	11	few	TRBJ2-1	TRBD1	TRBV20-1
TGCGCCAGCAGCCACAGGGCTAAGGGGACTGAAGCTTTCTTT	CASSHRAKGTEAFF	14	NA	TRBJ1-1	NA	TRBV4-3
TGTGCCAGCACCCGGAGGGGGGCAGACTACGAGCAGTACTTC	CASTRRGADYEQYF	14	few	TRBJ2-7	NA	TRBV7-2
TGTGCCAGCAGCCCACAAGGAGGCAGGGGACGTACTGAAGCTTTCTTT	CASSPQGGRGRTEAFF	16	few	TRBJ1-1	NA	TRBV7-9
TGTGCCAGCAGTTTGGGCGGGGCCGGTGCTAACTATGGCTACACCTTC	CASSLGGAGANYGYTF	16	NA	TRBJ1-2	NA	TRBV28
TGTGCCAGCAGTCCTCTCAGGAAGATTGGCTACACCTTC	CASSPLRKIGYTF	13	few	TRBJ1-2	NA	TRBV28
TGTGCCAGCAGCCGTCTAGCGAGCGGGCCCACAGATACGCAGTATTTT	CASSRLASGPTDTQYF	16	NA	TRBJ2-3	NA	TRBV7-9
TGTGCCAGCAGCTTATTCGGACAGGAAGCTTTCTTT	CASSLFGQEAFF	12	few	TRBJ1-1	NA	TRBV11-1